One sample yielded the 7 T cell receptor beta chains listed below, sequenced in a study of Tregs in tolerant kidney transplant recipients. Assay: immunoSEQ multiplex PCR; the TCRdb copy retains only in-frame clones and omits some. The sample shows about 120,000 clones, roughly nine tenths of them seen only once. Sequenced sample: CD4+ T cells from blood. These receptors came from a human donor in good health.

The chain joins TRBV5-4 to TRBJ2-2; perhaps TRBD1 as D (6 bases). CDR3 length: 17 amino acids. Germline loops: CDR1 SGHNT, CDR2 YYREEE (reference sequence). The V gene lost 2 bases and the J gene lost 0 bases, with 14 bases spanning the gap. The CDR3 is CASSFPTGNPNTGELFF. In DNA, the CDR3 is TGTGCCAGCAGCTTTCCCACAGGGAACCCGAACACCGGGGAGCTGTTTTTT.

The J gene is TRBJ2-1, the V gene TRBV7-3; the D call may be TRBD1 or TRBD2 (5 bases each). Germline V gene data show CDR1 as SGHTA and CDR2 as FQGTGA. V lost 5 bases and J lost 3, with 14 bases in between. The CDR3 runs to 15 residues. CDR3 coding DNA: TGTGCCAGCAGCAGAGAGGGGCGCGGCTACAATGAGCAGTTCTTC. The encoded protein is CASSREGRGYNEQFF.

In its sample, this clone was seen once. The chain uses TRBV5-1 and TRBJ1-2, with TRBD1 matching 7 bases. CDR1 and CDR2 from the germline V gene are SGHRS and YFSETQ. J was trimmed by 1 base and V by 4 bases; bases with no gene match: 4. The CDR3 length is 14 residues. DNA for the CDR3: TGCGCCAGCAGCGCTCGGGACAGTAACTATGGCTACACCTTC. It yields the protein CASSARDSNYGYTF.

CDR3 DNA sequence: TGTGCCAGTATAGGATCGGCGCGGGGGTCGGTTCTAGCCAAAAACATTCAGTACTTC. Its protein product is CASIGSARGSVLAKNIQYF. The J gene is TRBJ2-4, the V gene TRBV19; 7 bases fit TRBD2. This CDR3 has 19 residues. Per germline, CDR1 LNHDA and CDR2 SQIVND (reference sequence). Losses at the gene ends were 7 bases for V and 0 bases for J; bases not matched to a gene: 18.

The chain uses TRBV7-9 and TRBJ2-7; D is possibly TRBD1 or TRBD2 (7 bases each). The V and J ends lost 3 bases and 2 bases respectively, with 14 bases between them. The CDR3 loop spans 15 amino acids. Germline CDR1 is SEHNR and CDR2 is FQNEAQ (reference sequence). CDR3 loop: CASSFRQGGAYEQYF. The CDR3 coding sequence is TGTGCCAGCAGCTTTCGACAGGGAGGGGCCTACGAGCAGTACTTC.

The chain carries TRBV18 and TRBJ2-5; D possibly corresponds to TRBD2 (5 bases). The germline V and J ends were trimmed by 0 bases and 5 bases, with 16 bases remaining between them. The germline gives CDR1 KGHSH, CDR2 LQKENI. CDR3 size: 16 residues. The CDR3 here is CASSPPRELSWETQYF. In DNA, the CDR3 is TGTGCCAGCTCACCACCGAGGGAATTGAGTTGGGAGACCCAGTACTTC.

V is TRBV2 and J is TRBJ1-3, with 7 bases that match TRBD1. This CDR3 is built from 14 residues. V lost 5 bases and J lost 4; bases outside the gene matches: 5. Germline V lookup: CDR1 SNHLY, CDR2 FYNNEI. CDR3 sequence: CASSTGVSGNTIYF. CDR3 bases: TGTGCCAGCAGTACAGGGGTATCAGGAAACACCATATATTTT.